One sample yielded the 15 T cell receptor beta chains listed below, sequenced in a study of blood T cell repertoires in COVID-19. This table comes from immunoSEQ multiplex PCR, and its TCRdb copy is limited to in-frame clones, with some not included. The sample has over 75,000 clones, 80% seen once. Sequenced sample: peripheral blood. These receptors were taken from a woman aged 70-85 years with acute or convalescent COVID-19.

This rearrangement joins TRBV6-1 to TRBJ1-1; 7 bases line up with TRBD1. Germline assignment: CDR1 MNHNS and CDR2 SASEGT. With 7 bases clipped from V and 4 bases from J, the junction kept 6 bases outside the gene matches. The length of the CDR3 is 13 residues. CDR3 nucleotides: TGTGCCAGCAAGTCGTCAGGGGGCACTGAAGCTTTCTTT. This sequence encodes CASKSSGGTEAFF.

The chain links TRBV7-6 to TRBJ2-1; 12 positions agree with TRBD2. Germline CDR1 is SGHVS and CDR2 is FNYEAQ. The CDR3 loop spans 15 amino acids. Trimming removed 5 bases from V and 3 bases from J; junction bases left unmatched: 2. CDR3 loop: CASSPTSGGYNEQFF. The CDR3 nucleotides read TGTGCCAGCAGCCCGACTAGCGGGGGCTACAATGAGCAGTTCTTC.

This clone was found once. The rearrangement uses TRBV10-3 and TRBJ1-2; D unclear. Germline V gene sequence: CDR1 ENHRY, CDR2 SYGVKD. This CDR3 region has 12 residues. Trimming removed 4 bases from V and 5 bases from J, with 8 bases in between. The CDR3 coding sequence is TGTGCCATCAGTGCAGTTAATTATGGCTACACCTTC. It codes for CAISAVNYGYTF.

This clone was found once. CDR3 nucleotide sequence: TGTGCCAGCAGCCAACCGGGACAGGGACGGACCCAGTACTTC. Translating gives CASSQPGQGRTQYF. The rearrangement uses TRBV3-1 (or the pseudogene TRBV3-2) and TRBJ2-5; TRBD1 aligns across 9 bases. J was trimmed by 7 bases and V by 2 bases; bases with no gene match: 5. Per the germline V gene, CDR1 is LGHDT and CDR2 is YNNKEL (reference sequence). The CDR3 totals 14 residues.

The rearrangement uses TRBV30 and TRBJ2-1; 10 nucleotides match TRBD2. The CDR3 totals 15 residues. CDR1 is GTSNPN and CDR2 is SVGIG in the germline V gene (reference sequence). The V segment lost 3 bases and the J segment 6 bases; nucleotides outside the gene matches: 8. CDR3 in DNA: TGTGCCTGGAGCATCAGCGGGGGGGCCGGCAATGAGCAGTTCTTC. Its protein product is CAWSISGGAGNEQFF.

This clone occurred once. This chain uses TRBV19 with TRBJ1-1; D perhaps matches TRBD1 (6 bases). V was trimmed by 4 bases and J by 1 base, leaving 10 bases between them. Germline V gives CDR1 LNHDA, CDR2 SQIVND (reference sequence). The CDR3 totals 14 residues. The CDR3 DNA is TGTGCCAGTAGTACCCTGGACAGGAACACTGAAGCTTTCTTT. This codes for CASSTLDRNTEAFF.

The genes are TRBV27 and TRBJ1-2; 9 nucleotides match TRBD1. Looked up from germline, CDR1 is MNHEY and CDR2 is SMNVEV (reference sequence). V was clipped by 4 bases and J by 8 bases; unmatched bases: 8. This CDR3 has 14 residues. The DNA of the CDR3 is TGTGCCAGCAGTTGGGGGACAGGGTCGACGGGCTACACCTTC. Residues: CASSWGTGSTGYTF.

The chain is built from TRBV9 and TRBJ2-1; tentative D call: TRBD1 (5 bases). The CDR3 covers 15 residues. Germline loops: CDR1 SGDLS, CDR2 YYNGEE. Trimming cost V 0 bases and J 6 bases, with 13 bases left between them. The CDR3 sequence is CASSVGAGLPNEQFF. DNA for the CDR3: TGTGCCAGCAGCGTAGGGGCAGGGTTACCCAATGAGCAGTTCTTC.

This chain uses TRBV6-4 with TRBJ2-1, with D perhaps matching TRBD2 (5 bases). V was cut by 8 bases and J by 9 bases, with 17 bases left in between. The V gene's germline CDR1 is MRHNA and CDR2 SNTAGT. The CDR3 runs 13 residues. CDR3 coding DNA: TGTGCCAGCCGAGAGGGAGCTGGAGGTGAGCAGTTCTTC. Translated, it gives CASREGAGGEQFF.

The CDR3 spells CASSVEAQGWTEAFF. The CDR3 region has the DNA TGTGCCAGCAGCGTAGAGGCACAGGGTTGGACTGAAGCTTTCTTT. J is TRBJ1-1 and V is TRBV9; possibly TRBD1 for D (6 bases). Trimming cost V 0 bases and J 5 bases, with 14 bases left between them. CDR1 is SGDLS and CDR2 is YYNGEE in the germline V gene. The length of the CDR3 is 15 residues.

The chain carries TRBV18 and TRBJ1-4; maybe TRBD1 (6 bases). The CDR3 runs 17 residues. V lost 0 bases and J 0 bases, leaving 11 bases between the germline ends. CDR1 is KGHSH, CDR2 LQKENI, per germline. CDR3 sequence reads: CASSPPGGLATNEKLFF. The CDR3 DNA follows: TGTGCCAGCTCACCACCGGGGGGGCTGGCAACTAATGAAAAACTGTTTTTT. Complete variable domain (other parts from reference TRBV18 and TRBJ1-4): NAGVMQNPRHLVRRRGQEARLRCSPMKGHSHVYWYRQLPEEGLKFMVYLQKENIIDESGMPKERFSAEFPKEGPSILRIQQVVRGDSAAYFCASSPPGGLATNEKLFFGSGTQLSVL.

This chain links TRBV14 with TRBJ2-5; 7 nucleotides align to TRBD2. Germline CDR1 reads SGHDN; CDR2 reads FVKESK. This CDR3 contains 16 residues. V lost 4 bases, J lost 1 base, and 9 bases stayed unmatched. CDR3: CASSPRLAWSQETQYF. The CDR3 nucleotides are TGTGCCAGCAGCCCTCGACTAGCTTGGTCCCAAGAGACCCAGTACTTC.

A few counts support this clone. The CDR3 loop reads CASKPSGGNYGYTF. CDR3 nucleotide sequence: TGTGCCAGTAAACCCTCCGGGGGGAACTATGGCTACACCTTC. The chain recombines TRBV19 with TRBJ1-2; D is possibly TRBD1 (5 bases). Germline lookup yields CDR1 LNHDA and CDR2 SQIVND (reference sequence). The CDR3 spans 14 residues. V lost 7 bases and J lost 2, with 14 bases in between. Drawing the rest from reference TRBV19 and TRBJ1-2, the complete variable domain is DGGITQSPKYLFRKEGQNVTLSCEQNLNHDAMYWYRQDPGQGLRLIYYSQIVNDFQKGDIAEGYSVSREKKESFPLTVTSAQKNPTAFYLCASKPSGGNYGYTFGSGTRLTVV.

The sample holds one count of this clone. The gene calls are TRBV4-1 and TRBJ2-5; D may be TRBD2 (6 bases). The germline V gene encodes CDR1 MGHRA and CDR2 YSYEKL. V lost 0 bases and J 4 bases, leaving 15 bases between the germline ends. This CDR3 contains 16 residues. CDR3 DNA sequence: TGCGCCAGCAGCCAAGAGGCGGGGATTGTAGGAGAGACCCAGTACTTC. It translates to CASSQEAGIVGETQYF.

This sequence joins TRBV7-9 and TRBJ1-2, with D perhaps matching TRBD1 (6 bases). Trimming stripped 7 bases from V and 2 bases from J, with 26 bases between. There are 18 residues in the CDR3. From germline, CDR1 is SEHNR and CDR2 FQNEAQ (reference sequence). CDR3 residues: CASTPGWTEGLSNYGYTF. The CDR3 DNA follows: TGTGCCAGCACCCCGGGGTGGACAGAAGGGTTGAGCAACTATGGCTACACCTTC.